This T cell receptor (beta chain) is from a study of cytotoxic CD8 clonotypes in ibrutinib-treated CLL. Across the whole study: After a median of 68 months, some 14 patients stayed remitted and some twelve progressed; responses had been partial in about 24 and complete in 2. Response samples followed a median 12 months of treatment, range 6 to 36. Study observations and caveats: Having risen at ibrutinib response, clonality had fallen back toward baseline by progression.

Looked up from germline, CDR1 is SGHRS and CDR2 is YFSETQ. V was clipped by 0 bases and J by 8 bases, with 8 bases between them. The CDR3 runs to 12 residues. Frozen-stored PBMCs produced approximately 2 micrograms of genomic DNA for TCR beta libraries. TCRdb's copy holds only in-frame clones and misses some; the assay was immunoSEQ multiplex PCR. The table shows about 60,000 clones, with around 55% occurring only once. Concerning this clone: What it recognizes is unknown.

The sample in question was PBMCs, obtained after 24 months of ibrutinib treatment. The genes are TRBV5-1 and TRBJ1-2; no reliable D call. The TCR originated in a human donor with chronic lymphocytic leukemia. The CDR3 sequence: CASSLGAGGYTF. CDR3 nucleotide sequence: TGCGCCAGCAGCTTGGGCGCAGGCGGCTACACCTTC.